The 29 T cell receptor beta chains presented below share a single source sample, sequenced in a study of shared clonotypes between healthy human individuals. Only CD45RO-negative cells positively selected for CCR7 counted as naive CD8 cells, so terminally differentiated effector memory CD45RA+ cells were excluded. Libraries were prepared by immunoSEQ multiplex PCR; TCRdb keeps only in-frame clonotypes and omits some of them. The sample has roughly 2 million clones, approximately 94% seen once; the top ten hold about 1.1%. Sequencing was performed on naive CD8+ T cells sorted from blood. The receptors were sampled from a man between 18 and 29 years old in good health.

The genes are TRBV4-2 and TRBJ2-2; TRBD1 aligns across 11 bases. From germline, CDR1 is LGHNA and CDR2 YNFKEQ. The CDR3 is made up of 16 amino acids. Trimming at V came to 3 bases and at J to 5 bases, leaving 5 bases not matched to a gene. The CDR3 spells CASSHGQGAETGELFF. The CDR3 DNA reads as TGTGCCAGCAGCCACGGACAGGGGGCAGAGACCGGGGAGCTGTTTTTT.

The CDR3 is CSVEDPGQGFKPGEETQYF. CDR3 in DNA: TGCAGCGTTGAAGATCCGGGACAGGGCTTCAAACCGGGGGAAGAGACCCAGTACTTC. The chain employs TRBV29-1 and TRBJ2-5; TRBD1 matches 9 bases. The trim removed 0 bases at V and 3 bases at J, leaving 17 bases unmatched. Per germline, CDR1 SQVTM and CDR2 ANQGSEA. The CDR3 is 19 amino acids.

The chain is built from TRBV30 and TRBJ2-7; D unclear. V lost 2 bases and J 2 bases, leaving 19 bases between the germline ends. The germline V gene has CDR1 GTSNPN and CDR2 SVGIG (reference sequence). The CDR3 is 16 residues long. DNA for the CDR3: TGTGCCTGGAGTACTTCATACCGGTCTGCCGCCTACGAGCAGTACTTC. Encoded protein: CAWSTSYRSAAYEQYF.

The chain is built from TRBV7-9 and TRBJ1-2; D remains ambiguous. The CDR3 sequence is 13 residues long. CDR1 is SEHNR and CDR2 is FQNEAQ in the germline V gene (reference sequence). V lost 4 bases and J 3 bases, leaving 9 bases between the germline ends. The CDR3 here is CASSSMGYYGYTF. Here the CDR3 DNA reads TGTGCCAGCAGCTCCATGGGGTACTATGGCTACACCTTC.

This chain joins TRBV7-9 and TRBJ2-7; 7 bases align to TRBD2. There are 15 residues in the CDR3. The ends lost 5 bases at V and 3 bases at J; junction bases unmatched: 10. Looked up from germline, CDR1 is SEHNR and CDR2 is FQNEAQ (reference sequence). The CDR3 bases are TGTGCCAGCAGCCCCACCGGGGGGTATCTCTACGAGCAGTACTTC. Protein: CASSPTGGYLYEQYF.

V is TRBV7-9 and J is TRBJ2-7, with TRBD1 identical over 8 bases. In germline, CDR1 is SEHNR, CDR2 FQNEAQ (reference sequence). J was trimmed by 1 base and V by 4 bases; bases with no gene match: 6. The CDR3 extends over 15 amino acids. CDR3 DNA: TGTGCCAGCAGCTCCGAAGGGACAGGATCCTACGAGCAGTACTTC. Translation gives CASSSEGTGSYEQYF.

CDR3 region: CAWSVYNLGRANEQFF. CDR3 nucleotide sequence: TGTGCCTGGAGTGTGTATAATCTCGGGAGGGCCAATGAGCAGTTCTTC. The J gene is TRBJ2-1, the V gene TRBV30, with 8 bases aligning to TRBD2. This CDR3 spans 16 amino acids. The junction had 10 bases not matched to a gene; V was cut back by 0 bases and J by 6 bases. Germline CDR1 is GTSNPN and CDR2 is SVGIG (reference sequence).

This sequence joins TRBV4-3 and TRBJ2-3; D gene unclear. V gave up 3 bases and J gave up 1 base, with 11 bases separating them. Germline CDR1 and CDR2: LGHNA and YSLEER. The CDR3 runs to 15 residues. CDR3 residues: CASSQLNRGTDTQYF. CDR3 in DNA: TGCGCCAGCAGCCAGCTTAATAGGGGCACAGATACGCAGTATTTT.

The chain links TRBV28 to TRBJ2-2, with no clear D. The CDR3 totals 16 residues. Germline V gene data show CDR1 as MDHEN and CDR2 as SYDVKM. V shed 6 bases and J shed 0 bases, with 14 bases lying between them. The CDR3 sequence is CASRTSSDANTGELFF. DNA for the CDR3: TGTGCCAGCAGGACTTCTTCTGACGCGAACACCGGGGAGCTGTTTTTT.

This chain uses TRBV2 with TRBJ2-1, with D unresolved. The V gene's germline CDR1 is SNHLY and CDR2 FYNNEI. Trimming pared 1 base from V and 7 bases from J, leaving 5 bases between. The CDR3 is 12 residues long. Here the CDR3 reads CASSEVDNEQFF. The CDR3 DNA reads as TGTGCCAGCAGTGAAGTCGATAATGAGCAGTTCTTC.

The J gene is TRBJ2-2, the V gene TRBV5-6; D ambiguous. The CDR3 totals 12 residues. Trimming cost V 4 bases and J 6 bases, with 7 bases left between them. The germline CDR1 and CDR2 sequences are SGHDT and YYEEEE. The CDR3 sequence is CASSPLSGELFF. The CDR3 nucleotides read TGTGCCAGCAGCCCCCTCTCCGGGGAGCTGTTTTTT.

This clone was detected only once. The chain recombines TRBV5-1 with TRBJ1-4, with TRBD1 matching 11 bases. Germline-derived CDR1 and CDR2 are SGHRS and YFSETQ. CDR3 length: 15 amino acids. After removal of 2 bases from V and 8 bases from J, the junction contained 5 bases not matched to a gene. The CDR3 here is CASSFQGQGAEKLFF. CDR3 coding DNA: TGCGCCAGCAGCTTCCAAGGACAGGGGGCCGAAAAACTGTTTTTT.

The V and J genes are TRBV7-9 and TRBJ2-2; D is ambiguous. The CDR3 runs 11 residues. Germline V CDR1 and CDR2: SEHNR, FQNEAQ (reference sequence). V gave up 6 bases and J gave up 3 bases, with 2 bases separating them. CDR3 protein: CASRYTGELFF. The CDR3 bases are TGTGCCAGCAGATACACCGGGGAGCTGTTTTTT.

The rearrangement uses TRBV30 and TRBJ2-7; unclear D gene. This CDR3 is built from 17 residues. Germline assignment: CDR1 GTSNPN and CDR2 SVGIG (reference sequence). Deletions cut 2 bases from V and 0 bases from J, with 20 bases between. CDR3 nucleotide sequence: TGTGCCTGGAGTCCACGAAACCCGCGGACGAGCTCCTACGAGCAGTACTTC. Translating it yields CAWSPRNPRTSSYEQYF.

Points on this clone: Other DNA variants within this sample encode the same CDR3. The rearrangement links TRBV11-2 to TRBJ2-7; D might be TRBD1 (6 bases). From germline, CDR1 is SGHAT and CDR2 FQNNGV. The CDR3 has 15 amino acids. Trimming stripped 1 base from V and 1 base from J, with 11 bases between. The DNA of the CDR3 is TGTGCCAGCAGCTTAGGTCCAACAGGGTCCTACGAGCAGTACTTC. It codes for CASSLGPTGSYEQYF.

This chain uses TRBV27 with TRBJ2-3; 7 bases align to TRBD2. This CDR3 region has 13 residues. Germline V gives CDR1 MNHEY, CDR2 SMNVEV (reference sequence). The ends lost 6 bases at V and 5 bases at J; junction bases unmatched: 5. CDR3 sequence reads: CASRSLAVDTQYF. The CDR3 nucleotides are TGTGCCAGCAGGTCCCTAGCGGTAGATACGCAGTATTTT.

V gene TRBV4-1 combines with J gene TRBJ1-2; D is possibly TRBD1 (5 bases). The CDR3 contains 19 residues. From germline, CDR1 is MGHRA and CDR2 YSYEKL. Trimming cost V 0 bases and J 6 bases, with 26 bases left between them. As DNA, the CDR3 is TGCGCCAGCAGCCAAGAGGAGGACCAGGGAATCGTCAACCTCGATGGCTACACCTTC. This encodes CASSQEEDQGIVNLDGYTF.

The V and J genes are TRBV4-3 and TRBJ1-1; possible D gene TRBD1, 5 bases. This CDR3 spans 15 amino acids. V lost 0 bases to trimming and J lost 6 bases, with 14 bases between them. CDR1 LGHNA and CDR2 YSLEER come from the germline V gene. The CDR3 protein is CASSQDRGGAAEAFF. The CDR3 DNA reads as TGCGCCAGCAGCCAAGATCGCGGAGGGGCCGCTGAAGCTTTCTTT.

This chain links TRBV2 with TRBJ1-4; TRBD1 matches 8 bases. The CDR3 extends over 15 amino acids. Unmatched junction bases numbered 7, after V lost 3 bases and J lost 7 bases. The germline gives CDR1 SNHLY, CDR2 FYNNEI. Here the CDR3 reads CASSEGSGTGEKLFF. For the CDR3, the DNA is TGTGCCAGCAGTGAGGGTTCGGGGACAGGTGAAAAACTGTTTTTT.

The chain is built from TRBV4-3 and TRBJ2-7; 11 nucleotides agree with TRBD2. The length of the CDR3 is 17 residues. In germline, CDR1 is LGHNA, CDR2 YSLEER. V shed 1 base and J 2 bases; nucleotides not matched to a gene: 7. The CDR3 spells CASSQAQPLAGAYEQYF. The CDR3 coding sequence is TGCGCCAGCAGCCAAGCACAGCCACTAGCGGGAGCCTACGAGCAGTACTTC.

The J gene is TRBJ2-5, the V gene TRBV7-6, with TRBD1 matching 12 bases. The CDR3 loop spans 16 amino acids. Unmatched junction bases numbered 10, after V lost 4 bases and J lost 7 bases. The germline V gene has CDR1 SGHVS and CDR2 FNYEAQ. The CDR3 reads CASSSLLGQGASTQYF. CDR3 nucleotide sequence: TGTGCCAGCAGCTCCCTATTGGGACAGGGGGCTTCGACCCAGTACTTC.

The genes are TRBV15 and TRBJ2-3, with D unclear. CDR1 is LNHNV, CDR2 YYDKDF, per germline (reference sequence). The V gene lost 4 bases and the J gene lost 2 bases, with 10 bases spanning the gap. The CDR3 is 14 amino acids. CDR3 in amino acids: CATSNLGPTDTQYF. CDR3 nucleotide sequence: TGTGCCACCAGCAATTTGGGCCCCACAGATACGCAGTATTTT.

This chain connects TRBV9 to TRBJ1-1; a weak D match, TRBD1 (5 bases). This CDR3 has 16 residues. Trimming stripped 4 bases from V and 4 bases from J, with 20 bases between. Germline V gene sequence: CDR1 SGDLS, CDR2 YYNGEE. In nucleotides, the CDR3 is TGTGCCAGCAGCCGCCCCAGGGACCAGGTGAGCACTGAAGCTTTCTTT. Amino acid sequence: CASSRPRDQVSTEAFF.

This chain uses TRBV4-1 with TRBJ2-1, with 9 bases fitting TRBD1. The CDR3 runs 15 residues. V lost 3 bases, J lost 5 bases, and 5 bases stayed unmatched. Germline values: CDR1 MGHRA, CDR2 YSYEKL. CDR3 coding DNA: TGCGCCAGCAGCCAGTGGACAGGGGCAAACAATGAGCAGTTCTTC. This sequence encodes CASSQWTGANNEQFF.

The rearrangement uses TRBV9 and TRBJ2-1, with D unresolved. CDR3 length: 14 amino acids. Trimming pared 3 bases from V and 1 base from J, leaving 8 bases between. The germline gives CDR1 SGDLS, CDR2 YYNGEE. The CDR3 loop is CASSATVSYNEQFF. The CDR3 DNA reads as TGTGCCAGCAGCGCTACAGTGTCCTACAATGAGCAGTTCTTC.

On this clone itself: The same CDR3 is also encoded by other DNA sequences in this sample. The chain is built from TRBV5-6 and TRBJ2-1, with a possible D match to TRBD2 (5 bases). V lost 4 bases and J lost 6, with 11 bases in between. Germline V CDR1 and CDR2: SGHDT, YYEEEE. This CDR3 is 13 amino acids long. CDR3 amino acids: CASSPPGSNEQFF. The CDR3 DNA sequence: TGTGCCAGCAGCCCACCGGGGTCCAATGAGCAGTTCTTC.

The V call is TRBV5-1, the J call TRBJ2-3, with 14 nucleotides matching TRBD2. Trimming cost V 0 bases and J 3 bases; bases outside gene matches: 15. Germline V gene sequence: CDR1 SGHRS, CDR2 YFSETQ. The CDR3 spans 21 residues. The CDR3 region has the DNA TGCGCCAGCAGCTTGGGGACTTTTTTTGGGACTAGCGGGAGAGGAACAGATACGCAGTATTTT. The encoded protein is CASSLGTFFGTSGRGTDTQYF.

This chain links TRBV27 with TRBJ2-1, with 9 bases that match TRBD2. Germline V gives CDR1 MNHEY, CDR2 SMNVEV (reference sequence). After removal of 5 bases from V and 2 bases from J, the junction contained 1 base not matched to a gene. This CDR3 has 14 residues. DNA of the CDR3: TGTGCCAGCAGTATAGCGGGGGCCTACAATGAGCAGTTCTTC. Translating it yields CASSIAGAYNEQFF.

The V call is TRBV7-9, the J call TRBJ1-1; D is uncertain. The V and J ends lost 3 bases and 5 bases respectively, with 13 bases between them. The CDR3 sequence is 14 residues long. Germline V gene sequence: CDR1 SEHNR, CDR2 FQNEAQ (reference sequence). The CDR3 sequence: CASSFAELATEAFF. CDR3 bases: TGTGCCAGCAGCTTTGCGGAATTGGCAACTGAAGCTTTCTTT.